Sequencing of this TCR beta chain was carried out in a study of T cells and Merkel cell carcinoma outcomes. Whole-study findings and limits: Repertoire plus T-cell density reportedly predicted Merkel cell carcinoma outcomes.

Concerning this clone: Its antigen is as yet unknown.

The assay was immunoSEQ multiplex PCR, and TCRdb's table has in-frame clones only and misses some. The data contain several thousand clones, about 72% of them singletons. V lost 0 bases, J lost 0 bases, and 9 bases lay in between. This CDR3 region has 16 residues. The sample consisted of tumor tissue from Merkel cell carcinoma. The J gene is TRBJ2-4, the V gene TRBV23-1; the D is unclear. TRBV23-1 is assigned to the ORF class and has an uncertain function. The sequence was collected from a human donor with Merkel cell carcinoma. CDR3 in DNA: TGCGCCAGCAGTCAATCGAGGAATCTAGCCAAAAACATTCAGTACTTC. Amino acids: CASSQSRNLAKNIQYF.